This TCR beta chain was documented in a study of CD8 T cells in ankylosing spondylitis. Points from the study as a whole: Made up of eight highly homologous variants, a TCR beta motif appeared characteristic of ankylosing spondylitis blood. Clones linked with disease were CD8+ and fairly uncommon in the peripheral blood. Before this, some motif variants had been reported in reactive arthritis synovial fluid and blood. Significant enrichment of disease-linked clones was reported in matched ankylosing spondylitis synovial fluid.

Quantitative 5'-RACE with molecular barcodes generated TCR beta libraries. TCRdb processed the 5' RACE reads anew with MiXCR; each CDR3 protein has one entry. Found here are about 500,000 distinct CDR3 sequences, about 12% of them singletons; the top ten hold nearly 7%. This clonotype was found a few times. What it binds is not known. The CDR3 sequence is 13 residues long. With 7 bases removed from V and 10 bases from J, the gap between germline ends came to 14 bases. Germline V gene sequence: CDR1 SEHNR, CDR2 FQNEAQ (reference sequence). What was sequenced was blood, either unsorted or a sorted T cell fraction (not recorded which). V usage is TRBV7-9 and J usage is TRBJ1-6; TRBD1 might be the D (6 bases). The TCR comes from a male donor with ankylosing spondylitis. As DNA, the CDR3 is TGTGCCAGCAACACGCAGGGGCGGTCACCCCTCCACTTT. Translation gives CASNTQGRSPLHF.